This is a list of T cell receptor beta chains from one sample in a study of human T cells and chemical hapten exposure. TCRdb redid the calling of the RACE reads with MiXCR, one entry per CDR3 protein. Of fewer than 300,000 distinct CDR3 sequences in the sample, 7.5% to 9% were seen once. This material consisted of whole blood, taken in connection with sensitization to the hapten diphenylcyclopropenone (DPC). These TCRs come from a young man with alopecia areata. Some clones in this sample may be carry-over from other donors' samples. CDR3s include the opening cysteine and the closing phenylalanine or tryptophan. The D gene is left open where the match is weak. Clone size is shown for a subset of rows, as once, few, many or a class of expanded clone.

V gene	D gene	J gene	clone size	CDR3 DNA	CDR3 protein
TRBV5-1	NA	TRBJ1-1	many	TGCGCCAGCAGCACGAACACTGAAGCTTTCTTT	CASSTNTEAFF
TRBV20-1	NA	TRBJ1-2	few	TGCAGTGCTAGAGACCCGAGGGGGGCCACACGGGATGGCTACACCTTC	CSARDPRGATRDGYTF
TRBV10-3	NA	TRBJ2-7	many	TGTGCCATCTGGGCTGGGGGCTCCGGTTCCTACGAGCAGTACTTC	CAIWAGGSGSYEQYF
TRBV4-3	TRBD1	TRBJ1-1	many	TGCGCCAGCAGCCAAACAGGGGTGGACACTGAAGCTTTCTTT	CASSQTGVDTEAFF
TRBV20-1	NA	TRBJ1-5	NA	TGCAGTGCTGGGCCAGGACATAGCAATCAGCCCCAGCATTTT	CSAGPGHSNQPQHF
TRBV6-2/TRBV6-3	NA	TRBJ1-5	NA	TGTGCCAGCACGGCGGGAACGGTCGGCAATCAGCCCCAGCATTTT	CASTAGTVGNQPQHF
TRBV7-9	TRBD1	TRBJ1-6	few	TGTGCCAGCAGCTTAACAGGGGTGGGGAATTCACCCCTCCACTTT	CASSLTGVGNSPLHF
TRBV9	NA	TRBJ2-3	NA	TGTGCCAGCAGCGTAGAGGGCGGATCCACAGATACGCAGTATTTT	CASSVEGGSTDTQYF
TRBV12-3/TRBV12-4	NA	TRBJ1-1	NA	TGTGCCAGCAGTTTATCGGAGGGAACATCTGAAGCTTTCTTT	CASSLSEGTSEAFF
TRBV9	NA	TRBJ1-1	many	TGTGCCAGTACCGACGTGGGGGGCACTGAAGCTTTCTTT	CASTDVGGTEAFF
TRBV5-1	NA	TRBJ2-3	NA	TGCGCCAGCAGCTTGGACGGACCGAACACAGATACGCAGTATTTT	CASSLDGPNTDTQYF
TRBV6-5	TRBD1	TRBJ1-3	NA	TGTGCCGCTTACCGCGAGGGGGCAAACACCATATATTTT	CAAYREGANTIYF
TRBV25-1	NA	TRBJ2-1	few	TGTGCCAGCAGTGATTCAGGGCGTCCTAGCAATGAGCAGTTCTTC	CASSDSGRPSNEQFF
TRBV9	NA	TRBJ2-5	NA	TGTGCCAGCAGCGTAGGGGGCACACAGGGAGAGACCCAGTACTTC	CASSVGGTQGETQYF
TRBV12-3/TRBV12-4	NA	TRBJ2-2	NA	TGTGCCAGCGCTGGGAACCGGGGAAGCACCGGGGAGCTGTTTTTT	CASAGNRGSTGELFF
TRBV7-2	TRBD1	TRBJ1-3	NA	TGTGCCAGCAGCCTCATCACAGGGGCTGGAAACACCATATATTTT	CASSLITGAGNTIYF
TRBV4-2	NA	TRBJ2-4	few	TGTGCCAGCAGCCAACCTTCCGACGGAATGGTCAAAAACATTCAGTACTTC	CASSQPSDGMVKNIQYF
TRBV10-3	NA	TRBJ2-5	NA	TGTGCCATCAGTTATGGGGCCCCCGGGACCCAAGAGACCCAGTACTTC	CAISYGAPGTQETQYF
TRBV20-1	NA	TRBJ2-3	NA	TGCAGTGCTATTGAGGGGGGCGGCGCAGATACGCAGTATTTT	CSAIEGGGADTQYF
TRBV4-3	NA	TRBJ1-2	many	TGCGCCAGCAGCCAAGATCTTCTAGCAGGACGATATAACTATGGCTACACCTTC	CASSQDLLAGRYNYGYTF
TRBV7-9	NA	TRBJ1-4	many	TGTGCCAGCAGCTTGGGACTGGAAAAACTGTTTTTT	CASSLGLEKLFF
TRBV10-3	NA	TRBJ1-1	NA	TGTGCCATCAGTGTGTGGGAATCGAACACTGAAGCTTTCTTT	CAISVWESNTEAFF
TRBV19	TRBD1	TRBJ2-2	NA	TGTGCCAGTAGAAGAGACAGGGCGAGCTTCACCGGGGAGCTGTTTTTT	CASRRDRASFTGELFF
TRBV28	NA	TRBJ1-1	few	TGTGCCGTGGGCCCCGCAGACACTGAAGCTTTCTTT	CAVGPADTEAFF
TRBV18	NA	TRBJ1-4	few	TGTGCCAGCTCACCATGGGCAAGAAATGAAAAACTGTTTTTT	CASSPWARNEKLFF
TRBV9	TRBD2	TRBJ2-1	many	TGTGCCAGCAGCGTAGTAGCGGGGGTTTCCTACAATGAGCAGTTCTTC	CASSVVAGVSYNEQFF
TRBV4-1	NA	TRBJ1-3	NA	TGCGCCAGCAGCCGTCCGGGACCCCAAAACACCATATATTTT	CASSRPGPQNTIYF
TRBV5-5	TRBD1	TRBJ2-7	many	TGTGCCAGCAGCCCACAGGGGCCCTACGAGCAGTACTTC	CASSPQGPYEQYF
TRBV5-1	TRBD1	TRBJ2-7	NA	TGCGCCAGCAGCTTGGCTGGGACAGGGGACTACGAGCAGTACTTC	CASSLAGTGDYEQYF
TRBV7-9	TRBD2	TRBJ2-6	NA	TGTGCCAGTCCCGCGGGGGCTGGGGCCAACGTCCTGACTTTC	CASPAGAGANVLTF
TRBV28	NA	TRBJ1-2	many	TGTGCCAGCAGACCGGGCCTCCGGGGGCTTGGCTCTGGCTACACCTTC	CASRPGLRGLGSGYTF
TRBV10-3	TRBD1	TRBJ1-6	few	TGTGCCATCAGTGACAGGGGGCAGCATAATTCACCCCTCCACTTT	CAISDRGQHNSPLHF
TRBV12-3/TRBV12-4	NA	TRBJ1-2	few	TGTGCCAGCAGTTTGAGGGGGGGCAGGGCAGAAAATGGCTACACCTTC	CASSLRGGRAENGYTF
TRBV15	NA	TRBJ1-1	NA	TGTGCCACCAGCACCCGGACGCTGAACACTGAAGCTTTCTTT	CATSTRTLNTEAFF
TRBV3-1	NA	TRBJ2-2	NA	TGTGCCAGCAGCCAAGAGGTGGGCTCGAACACCGGGGAGCTGTTTTTT	CASSQEVGSNTGELFF
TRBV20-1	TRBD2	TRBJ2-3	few	TGCAGTGCTAGAGTGACAGGGCCTAGCGGGGGTTACCTGGAGTATTTT	CSARVTGPSGGYLEYF
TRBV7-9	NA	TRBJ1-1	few	TGTGCCAGCAGCTCGGGGGACCGCTCTAGGGGCTTGAGCACTGAAGCTTTCTTT	CASSSGDRSRGLSTEAFF
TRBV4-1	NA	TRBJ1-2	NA	TGCGCCAGCAAGGGGGTTAACTATGGCTACACCTTC	CASKGVNYGYTF
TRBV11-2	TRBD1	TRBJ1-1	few	TGTGCCAGCAGCTTAGTCGGGACAGGGGGCATGAACACTGAAGCTTTCTTT	CASSLVGTGGMNTEAFF
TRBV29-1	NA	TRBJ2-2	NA	TGCAGCGTTGGCTCCGGGTACACCGGGGAGCTGTTTTTT	CSVGSGYTGELFF
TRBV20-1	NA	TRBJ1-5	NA	TGCAGTGCTACGGACACAGGGATGGGGAATCAGCCCCAGCATTTT	CSATDTGMGNQPQHF
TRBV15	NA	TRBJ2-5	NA	TGTGCCACCAGCCTACGGGGGGAGACCCAGTACTTC	CATSLRGETQYF
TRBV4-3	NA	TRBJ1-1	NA	TGCGCCAGCAGCCAAGACGGGGTTTTGGGGTCCACTGAAGCTTTCTTT	CASSQDGVLGSTEAFF
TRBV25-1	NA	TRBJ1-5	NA	TGTGCCAGCAGTGACCGGGGAGATGCCAATCAGCCCCAGCATTTT	CASSDRGDANQPQHF
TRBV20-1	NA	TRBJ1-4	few	TGCAGTGCTAGCCATGACGGGGGCCCTAATGAAAAACTGTTTTTT	CSASHDGGPNEKLFF